Shown below are 12 T cell receptor beta chains from a single sample sequenced in a study of T-cell reconstitution after alpha-beta-depleted transplantation in children. The authors prepared the TCRbeta library with unique molecular identifiers. TCRdb used MiXCR to reprocess the PCR reads, holding one entry per CDR3 protein. The table includes 330,000 or so distinct CDR3 sequences, roughly a tenth detected once. This specimen was PBMCs, taken before TCRalphabeta/CD19-depleted stem cell transplant. These receptors were obtained from a boy under three years old with acute myeloid leukemia, due to receive a stem cell transplant.

In this sample, this clonotype turned up many times. In nucleotides, the CDR3 is TGTGCCACCAGCGCAAGGACAGGGACAGATACGCAGTATTTT. Amino acid sequence: CATSARTGTDTQYF. The chain links TRBV15 to TRBJ2-3, with 8 positions matching TRBD1. This CDR3 has 14 amino acids. The trim removed 5 bases at V and 3 bases at J, leaving 4 bases unmatched. Looked up from germline, CDR1 is LNHNV and CDR2 is YYDKDF (reference sequence).

This chain links TRBV4-3 with TRBJ2-1; 10 bases match TRBD2. The V and J ends lost 0 bases and 12 bases, in that order; junction bases with no gene match: 14. Germline V gene sequence: CDR1 LGHNA, CDR2 YSLEER. This CDR3 is 17 amino acids long. The CDR3 reads CASSQDKRTSGPQWQFF. CDR3 sequence (DNA): TGCGCCAGCAGCCAAGATAAGAGGACTAGCGGCCCCCAATGGCAGTTCTTC.

The table lists this clonotype with many counts. V is TRBV7-9 and J is TRBJ2-7, with 9 nucleotides matching TRBD1. The junction had 6 bases not matched to a gene; V was cut back by 4 bases and J by 2 bases. Germline CDR1 is SEHNR and CDR2 is FQNEAQ (reference sequence). This CDR3 has 15 residues. The CDR3 DNA sequence: TGTGCCAGCAGCTCAGAACAGGGGGCGGCCTACGAGCAGTACTTC. This sequence encodes CASSSEQGAAYEQYF.

This clonotype was recorded at least ten times. V is TRBV5-1 and J is TRBJ1-1; perhaps TRBD1 as D (5 bases). The V end was cut by 4 bases, the J end by 1 base, with 11 bases between. The CDR3 consists of 14 residues. Germline assignment: CDR1 SGHRS and CDR2 YFSETQ. The CDR3, as DNA: TGCGCCAGCAGCGAAAATACAGGGAACACTGAAGCTTTCTTT. Translating gives CASSENTGNTEAFF.

This clonotype was recorded at least ten times. The chain carries TRBV12-3 or TRBV12-4 and TRBJ1-5; D not certain. Trimming removed 4 bases at V and 4 bases at J, with 14 bases between. This CDR3 is 15 amino acids long. CDR3 in DNA: TGTGCCAGCAGTTCGGAAGGGTTTTTTAATCAGCCCCAGCATTTT. Its translation: CASSSEGFFNQPQHF.

The sample holds many counts of this clonotype. The V call is TRBV7-9, the J call TRBJ2-1; 13 positions match TRBD2. CDR1 SEHNR and CDR2 FQNEAQ come from the germline V gene (reference sequence). With V trimmed by 4 bases and J by 8 bases, 5 bases remained unmatched. The CDR3 length is 15 residues. The CDR3 reads CASSSGLAGIDEQFF. The DNA of the CDR3 is TGTGCCAGCAGCTCGGGACTAGCGGGAATCGATGAGCAGTTCTTC.

This clonotype occurred many times. The rearrangement links TRBV6-5 to TRBJ2-5; D not certain. CDR1 is MNHEY, CDR2 SVGAGI, per germline. The CDR3 sequence is 14 residues long. The ends were cut back, 4 bases at V and 4 bases at J, with 13 bases in the middle. The CDR3 loop reads CASSWAGVGETQYF. The CDR3 coding sequence is TGTGCCAGCAGTTGGGCTGGAGTAGGAGAGACCCAGTACTTC.

In this sample, this clonotype turned up many times. This chain joins TRBV4-3 and TRBJ2-1; weak D call: TRBD2 (6 bases). CDR1 is LGHNA and CDR2 is YSLEER in the germline V gene. Deletions cut 4 bases from V and 7 bases from J, with 14 bases between. The CDR3 length is 14 residues. The CDR3 nucleotides read TGCGCCAGCAGCCGTTTCACTAGCTGGAATGAGCAGTTCTTC. Its translation is CASSRFTSWNEQFF.

There are many counts of this clonotype. V is TRBV12-3 or TRBV12-4 and J is TRBJ2-5; possibly TRBD2 for D (5 bases). V was shortened by 3 bases and J by 10 bases, with 9 bases between the two germline ends. CDR3 length: 11 residues. CDR3 amino acids: CASSFGVGQYF. The CDR3, as DNA: TGTGCCAGCAGTTTCGGGGTAGGCCAGTACTTC.

This clonotype was observed many times. V usage is TRBV5-1 and J usage is TRBJ2-3, with D unresolved. Trimming removed 0 bases from V and 2 bases from J, with 10 bases in between. CDR3 length: 15 amino acids. Germline V gives CDR1 SGHRS, CDR2 YFSETQ. The CDR3 DNA is TGCGCCAGCAGCTTGGAGACGGTCAACACAGATACGCAGTATTTT. Translated, it gives CASSLETVNTDTQYF.

This clonotype has at least ten counts. The chain joins TRBV28 to TRBJ1-6, with 7 bases aligning to TRBD1. The ends lost 3 bases at V and 6 bases at J; junction bases unmatched: 8. Germline CDR1 MDHEN, CDR2 SYDVKM. This CDR3 contains 16 residues. CDR3: CASSFATGQFNSPLHF. In DNA, the CDR3 is TGTGCCAGCAGTTTCGCTACGGGACAGTTTAATTCACCCCTCCACTTT.

This clonotype has more than one count but fewer than ten. V usage is TRBV20-1 and J usage is TRBJ2-5, with 7 bases lining up with TRBD1. With 5 bases clipped from V and 2 bases from J, the junction kept 8 bases outside the gene matches. The CDR3 covers 14 residues. Per the germline V gene, CDR1 is DFQATT and CDR2 is SNEGSKA (reference sequence). CDR3 loop: CSAQGGFPQETQYF. The CDR3 region has the DNA TGCAGTGCTCAAGGGGGCTTCCCGCAAGAGACCCAGTACTTC.